The source of this T cell receptor (beta chain) is a study of blood T cell repertoires in COVID-19. About the study: The United States, Italy and Spain provided the acute and convalescent COVID-19 samples. Sources were T cells, B-cell-depleted T cells, or PBMCs; the material itself was cDNA or gDNA.

Only in-frame clones appear in the TCRdb table, and some are missing; sequencing was by immunoSEQ multiplex PCR. The table has about 370,000 clones, about 89% seen once. CDR1 and CDR2 from the germline V gene are MRHNA and SNTAGT. This CDR3 has 13 amino acids. The V and J ends lost 3 bases and 3 bases, in that order; junction bases with no gene match: 0. In its sample, this clone was seen a few times. A Seattle source enrolled patients during active infection and followed them longitudinally. The genes are TRBV6-4 and TRBJ2-3, with 7 bases matching TRBD2. Material for sequencing was peripheral blood. The receptor was isolated from a woman in her 30s with COVID-19, enrolled during active disease. CDR3 protein: CASSERETDTQYF. The CDR3 DNA reads as TGTGCCAGCAGTGAGCGGGAGACAGATACGCAGTATTTT.